This T cell receptor (beta chain) stems from a study of beta chain features in type 1 diabetes. Study overall: Healthy donors and patients had similar age, gender and cell yields. Broader study findings: PCR might show a preference for shorter templates, equally across patients and controls. The similarity of naive, central memory and Treg TCRB repertoires appeared greater among patients than among healthy donors.

Expressed TCRB transcripts were sequenced after all isolated RNA was converted to cDNA. Naive, central memory and regulatory T cell samples averaged about 3.5 million reads. Profiling relied on immunoSEQ multiplex PCR, and the TCRdb table lists in-frame clones only, not all of them. The profile shows about 930,000 clones, 15% to 20% of them singletons. A word on this clone: The target antigen is unknown.

Germline CDR1 reads SNHLY; CDR2 reads FYNNEI. The CDR3 extends over 16 amino acids. V dropped 2 bases and J dropped 2 bases, with 13 bases sitting between them. The receptor comes from a woman aged 18-29 years in good health. Sequenced input: naive CD4+ T cells from blood. The chain combines TRBV2 with TRBJ1-5; maybe TRBD1 (5 bases). The CDR3 DNA reads as TGTGCCAGCAGTGAATTAGGGGCCCGGGGCAATCAGCCCCAGCATTTT. Amino acid sequence: CASSELGARGNQPQHF. Supplemented by reference TRBV2 and TRBJ1-5, the full variable domain reads EPEVTQTPSHQVTQMGQEVILRCVPISNHLYFYWYRQILGQKVEFLVSFYNNEISEKSEIFDDQFSVERPDGSNFTLKIRSTKLEDSAMYFCASSELGARGNQPQHFGDGTRLSIL.